This T cell receptor (beta chain) was profiled in a study of T cells in Graves' hyperthyroidism and ophthalmopathy (dated by TCRdb to the late 2010s). About the study as a whole: Peripheral blood was sampled at the time of initial diagnosis, prior to any treatment. Prospective prediction of ophthalmopathy was tested in an independent validation cohort of 18 to 20 hyperthyroidism patients and 17 patients who later progressed to ophthalmopathy. To identify TCR V-J signatures that set the groups apart, the researchers used a discovery cohort of 90 to 100 patients, made up of about 44 with Graves' ophthalmopathy and about 55 with stable Graves' hyperthyroidism. Thyroid tissue and blood T-cell repertoires from six or seven Graves' hyperthyroidism patients were also compared in the study. Once sampling was done, hyperthyroidism patients were given methimazole at a starting dose of 30 mg daily, whereas ophthalmopathy patients were given high-dose intravenous methylprednisolone. The roughly 99 discovery patients were divided at random into training and test sets in a 7:3 ratio. The paper reports TCR Vbeta CDR3 sequencing of over 120 peripheral blood samples: fewer than 50 ophthalmopathy, fewer than 80 hyperthyroidism and around 17 progressor patients.

Taken from cysteine to phenylalanine, the CDR3 has 15 residues. Solely the CDR3 DNA is kept, with 45 bases framed from the first base. V is trimmed back by 7 bases and J by 1 base, and the junction contains 8 bases that no gene match accounts for. CDR1 and CDR2, per the germline V gene, are MNHNS and SASEGT. Overall results and qualifications from the work: Sample size was not statistically predetermined, and blinding of investigators to group allocation was not performed. Most expanded thyroid clonotypes (frequency above 0.001) were also found in blood, which suggests that blood repertoires may mirror thyroid immune responses. In validation, the model predicted progression to ophthalmopathy a median of about 5.9 months before onset, with over 55% sensitivity and about 72% specificity. A model built on a 13 V-J signature distinguished ophthalmopathy from stable hyperthyroidism, reaching about 89% sensitivity and 81% to 83% specificity in cross-validation and 80%/75% in testing.

This clonotype was seen repeatedly, ten times or more. The specificity of this receptor is unknown. Base-call qualities are not available, and no considerably larger clone is one nucleotide away. Stable Graves' hyperthyroidism was defined as no progression to ophthalmopathy during 18 months of follow-up. Hyperthyroidism patients were aged 18 to 65 years and newly diagnosed, with disease duration of less than 2 months. Exclusion was applied to patients with uncontrolled infections, other autoimmune diseases, pregnancy or lactation. Diagnoses were based on clinical symptoms, serum thyroxine and TRAb, thyroid ultrasound and orbital computed tomography. PBMCs were separated from roughly 9.6 ml of fresh peripheral blood using Ficoll-Paque density gradient centrifugation. Trizol reagent was used to extract total RNA, and RNA quality was then checked on an Agilent 2100 Bioanalyzer. TCR beta CDR3 regions were amplified from RNA transcripts. The first round of RT-PCR for the TCR CDR3 was performed with the HTBI primer set and the Qiagen OneStep RT-PCR kit. A second multiplex PCR round built the libraries, followed by size selection and purification. The libraries were sequenced on an Illumina HiSeq2000 using paired-end 100 bp reads. As for how the authors treated the data: SOAPnuke was used to process the raw data, with reads discarded if the reads contained adapters or uncalled bases, had a mean Phred below 15, or lacked an exact constant-primer or identifier match. COPE v1.2.5 was used to merge the high-quality paired reads, and each unique nucleotide sequence was defined as a clonotype. MiTCR v1.1 was used to align the clonotypes against IMGT TRBV, TRBD and TRBJ reference segments. Only V-J combinations with frequency above 0.0001, covering 99.2% of repertoires, were analysed. The TCS score was defined as F50 (clonal expansion) divided by E x V (chaos), with BLOSUM62-based TCRdist calculated between CDR3 peptides within each V-J. Welch's t-statistics and random forest reduced 450 to 600 V-J features to 13, which were used in a naive Bayes classifier (R e1071). The public reads were quality trimmed at Q25 with fastp and then assembled into clones with MiXCR by TCRdb, keeping productive beta chains. Identical CDR3 proteins give one entry, which carries the most common genes and DNA. TCRdb assigned the V and J calls; the authors' analysis was not used. This sample holds fewer than 550,000 distinct CDR3 sequences; 15% to 18% were observed only once. The biggest ten clones account for 7.7% of the sample.

The sequenced sample consisted of blood. The receptor's source is a woman aged 18 to 35 with Graves' hyperthyroidism. The sequence links TRBV6-1 to TRBJ1-1; the central 8 bases match TRBD1. Here is the DNA: TGTGCCAGCACTTATTCAGGGGGCCGGAACACTGAAGCTTTCTTT. Its translation reads: CASTYSGGRNTEAFF.